A selection of T cell receptor beta chains follows, all from one sample in a study of T cells in lung cancer brain metastases. Using immunoSEQ multiplex PCR, the repertoire was profiled, and TCRdb retains in-frame clones only, with some absent. In the table there are approximately 5,500 clones, roughly 80% of which are singletons. The sequenced sample was tumor tissue from a brain metastasis. The receptors were gathered from a man in his fifties with non-small cell lung cancer that had spread to the brain. Both conserved end residues are part of each CDR3. The D gene is left open where the match is weak. Some rows have no size entry. The others give once, few or many, or a class for an expanded clone.

>TRBV6-6|.|.|TRBJ1-3
TGTGCCAGCACACAGACACGAGGCTCTGGAAACACCATATATTTT
CASTQTRGSGNTIYF
>TRBV19|.|.|TRBJ1-2
TGTGCCAGTAGTCCAGGGAATTTCTATGGCTATACCTTC
CASSPGNFYGYTF
>TRBV2|.|.|TRBJ1-6
TGTGCCAGCAGTGGGGAGGGAGAGTACTATAATTCACCCCTCCACTTT
CASSGEGEYYNSPLHF
>TRBV2|.|.|TRBJ1-5
TGTGCCAGCAGTGAGGTTACAAGCAATCAGCCCCAGCATTTT
CASSEVTSNQPQHF
>TRBV29-1|.|TRBD1|TRBJ1-1
TGCAGCGTTGGACAGGGGGCTCGGAACACTGAAGCTTTCTTT
CSVGQGARNTEAFF
>TRBV19|.|.|TRBJ2-1
TGTGCCAGTAGAGGTGACAATGAGCAGTTCTTC
CASRGDNEQFF
>TRBV19|.|.|TRBJ1-2
TGTGCCAGCGTCGACAACTATGGCTACACCTTC
CASVDNYGYTF
>TRBV9|.|.|TRBJ2-3
TGTGCCAGCAGCGTTGAAGTGGGCACAGATACGCAGTATTTT
CASSVEVGTDTQYF
>TRBV2|.|TRBD1|TRBJ1-1
TGTGCCAGCAGTGCGGACAGGGTTACTGAAGCTTTCTTT
CASSADRVTEAFF
>TRBV29-1|.|.|TRBJ2-2
TGCAGCGTTGAAGATCGACCCGGGGAGCTGTTTTTT
CSVEDRPGELFF
>TRBV20-1|.|.|TRBJ1-1
TGCAGTGCTTGGTGGACCACTGAAGCTTTCTTT
CSAWWTTEAFF
>TRBV6-1|.|.|TRBJ1-1
TGTGCCAGCGTTTTCCCGGGGGGGGTGGTCACTGAAGCTTTCTTT
CASVFPGGVVTEAFF
>TRBV27|few|.|TRBJ2-4
TGTGCCAGCAGTTCCGGGGTCAAAAACATTCAGTACTTC
CASSSGVKNIQYF
>TRBV7-9|.|.|TRBJ2-3
TGTGCCACAATACAATGGCGGGGTAACGCAGATACGCAGTATTTT
CATIQWRGNADTQYF
>TRBV30|.|.|TRBJ1-1
TGTGCCTGGAGAGTCCAACCGAACACTGAAGCTTTCTTT
CAWRVQPNTEAFF
>TRBV4-1|.|TRBD2|TRBJ2-5
TGCGCCAGCAGCCAAGAGCAGCGGGGGGGACAAGAGACCCAGTACTTC
CASSQEQRGGQETQYF
>TRBV30|few|.|TRBJ2-1
TGTGCCTGGAGAGGAGCGCGGGGATTGGGGGAGCAGTTCTTC
CAWRGARGLGEQFF
>TRBV6-1|.|.|TRBJ1-5
TGTGCCAGCAACCCAGGGGCTCAGCCCCAGCATTTT
CASNPGAQPQHF
>TRBV5-6|.|.|TRBJ1-2
TGTGCCAGCAGCCTAGACTTGGCGGGGAACTATGGCTACACCTTC
CASSLDLAGNYGYTF
>TRBV19|.|TRBD1|TRBJ1-1
TGTGCCAGTAGTATCCGACAGGGGTCCGTTCTAACTGAAGCTTTCTTT
CASSIRQGSVLTEAFF
>TRBV5-1|.|TRBD2|TRBJ2-5
TGCGCCAGCAGCTGGATACTAGCGGGAGAGACCCAGTACTTC
CASSWILAGETQYF
>TRBV29-1|few|.|TRBJ2-5
TGCAGCGTTGGGAGGGAATCGGAGACCCAGTACTTC
CSVGRESETQYF
>TRBV5-1|once|.|TRBJ1-1
TGCGCCAGCGCGTTGACTACGAACACTGAAGCTTTCTTT
CASALTTNTEAFF
>TRBV6-5|.|.|TRBJ1-1
TGTGCCAGCAGTCCAAGGTTTATGAACACTGAAGCTTTCTTT
CASSPRFMNTEAFF
>TRBV6-5|.|.|TRBJ1-4
TGTGCCAGCAGCCCCGGACAGCTGGGGGAAAAACTGTTTTTT
CASSPGQLGEKLFF
>TRBV5-4|.|.|TRBJ1-1
TGTGCCAGCAGCTCCCCGGGGGGGGGAGGCGCTGAAGCTTTCTTT
CASSSPGGGGAEAFF
>TRBV30|.|.|TRBJ1-5
TGTGCCTGGAGTGTACTGGGGTATCAGCCCCAGCATTTT
CAWSVLGYQPQHF
>TRBV5-5|.|.|TRBJ1-3
TGTGCCAGCAGCTACGACATTCGGACCTTCTCTGGAAACACCATATATTTT
CASSYDIRTFSGNTIYF
>TRBV2|.|TRBD1|TRBJ1-4
TGTGCCAGCACTAGGGACAGCGGGAATGAAAAACTGTTTTTT
CASTRDSGNEKLFF
>TRBV20-1|.|.|TRBJ2-5
TGCAGTGCTAACCCACAGGGGACCCAGTACTTC
CSANPQGTQYF
>TRBV7-7|.|.|TRBJ2-1
TGTGCCAGCAGCTTAACGCCGTTGACGAATGAGCAGTTCTTC
CASSLTPLTNEQFF
>TRBV28|.|TRBD2|TRBJ2-5
TGTGCCAGCAGTTCATCGGGACTAGGCCAAGAGACCCAGTACTTC
CASSSSGLGQETQYF
>TRBV5-5|.|.|TRBJ2-7
TGTGCCAGCAGCAAACTCACGGAAAGGTACGAGCAGTACTTC
CASSKLTERYEQYF
>TRBV12-5|.|TRBD2|TRBJ2-1
TGTGCTAGTGGTTCAAGGACTAGCAATAACAATGAGCAGTTCTTC
CASGSRTSNNNEQFF
>TRBV9|.|TRBD1|TRBJ2-2
TGTGCCAGCAGCGTAGAACAGGGGACCACCGGGGAGCTGTTTTTT
CASSVEQGTTGELFF
>TRBV5-1|.|.|TRBJ2-6
TGCGCCAGCAGCTTGATGGGGGGCTCTGGGGCCAACGTCCTGACTTTC
CASSLMGGSGANVLTF
>TRBV10-3|.|TRBD1|TRBJ1-2
TGTGCCATCAGTGAAGGGCAGGGGGCGGTCTACACCTTC
CAISEGQGAVYTF
>TRBV6-1|.|.|TRBJ2-7
TGTGCCAGCAGCCCCCACGGGCCAGCGTACGAGCAGTACTTC
CASSPHGPAYEQYF
>TRBV1|.|.|TRBJ1-5
TGCACCAGCAGCCAAGACAACCGGGACAATTCAAATCAGCCCCAGCATTTT
CTSSQDNRDNSNQPQHF